What follows are 8 T cell receptor beta chains derived from one specimen sequenced in a study of shared clonotypes between healthy human individuals. Generated by immunoSEQ multiplex PCR, the TCRdb table keeps only in-frame clones and is missing some. The sample contains nearly 500,000 clones, 75% to 85% of which appear only once. The specimen was PBMCs. The receptors were sampled from a woman in her thirties or forties in good health. Some clones in this sample may be carry-over from other donors' samples.

The chain joins TRBV4-2 to TRBJ2-7; the match to TRBD1 covers 9 bases. V shed 1 base, J shed 5 bases, and the junction held 6 bases outside the gene matches. Germline CDR1 is LGHNA and CDR2 is YNFKEQ. The CDR3 sequence is 15 residues long. CDR3 protein: CASSQGSGTGHEQYF. Here the CDR3 DNA reads TGTGCCAGCAGCCAAGGATCCGGGACAGGGCACGAGCAGTACTTC.

The chain is built from TRBV7-3 and TRBJ2-2; D remains ambiguous. The CDR3 runs 13 residues. Germline-derived CDR1 and CDR2 are SGHTA and FQGTGA. The ends were cut back, 2 bases at V and 8 bases at J, with 9 bases in the middle. The CDR3, as DNA: TGTGCCAGCAGCTTAGGCTATTGGGGGGAGCTGTTTTTT. It specifies CASSLGYWGELFF.

This chain connects TRBV9 to TRBJ2-2; D is perhaps TRBD1 (6 bases). Trimming removed 4 bases at V and 2 bases at J, with 12 bases between. The CDR3 extends over 15 amino acids. Germline CDR1 SGDLS, CDR2 YYNGEE. The CDR3 spells CASSPRTVNTGELFF. The CDR3 DNA sequence: TGTGCCAGCAGCCCCAGGACAGTCAACACCGGGGAGCTGTTTTTT. The entire variable domain, with the rest obtained from reference TRBV9 and TRBJ2-2, is as follows: DSGVTQTPKHLITATGQRVTLRCSPRSGDLSVYWYQQSLDQGLQFLIQYYNGEERAKGNILERFSAQQFPDLHSELNLSSLELGDSALYFCASSPRTVNTGELFFGEGSRLTVL.

The V and J genes are TRBV19 and TRBJ1-5, with 8 bases matching TRBD1. Germline CDR1 is LNHDA and CDR2 is SQIVND (reference sequence). The length of the CDR3 is 16 residues. Unmatched junction bases numbered 6, after V lost 4 bases and J lost 1 base. The DNA of the CDR3 is TGTGCCAGTAGTAAATCTAGACAGGGGAGCAATCAGCCCCAGCATTTT. This encodes CASSKSRQGSNQPQHF.

The J gene is TRBJ2-2, the V gene TRBV19, with TRBD2 matching over 7 bases. This CDR3 region has 16 residues. CDR1 is LNHDA, CDR2 SQIVND, per germline (reference sequence). V was clipped by 4 bases and J by 2 bases; unmatched bases: 7. The CDR3 coding sequence is TGTGCCAGTAGTAGATCGTCAGCGGGAAACACCGGGGAGCTGTTTTTT. This codes for CASSRSSAGNTGELFF.

V is TRBV7-9 and J is TRBJ1-2; D possibly corresponds to TRBD1 (5 bases). V was clipped by 3 bases and J by 6 bases, with 11 bases between them. Germline CDR1 and CDR2: SEHNR and FQNEAQ (reference sequence). The CDR3 has 13 amino acids. The CDR3, as DNA: TGTGCCAGCAGCTTTACAGGATTCGATGGCTACACCTTC. Residues: CASSFTGFDGYTF.

This chain joins TRBV29-1 and TRBJ2-7; D ambiguous. V lost 5 bases and J lost 2, with 13 bases in between. CDR3 length: 13 residues. Per germline, CDR1 SQVTM and CDR2 ANQGSEA. The DNA of the CDR3 is TGCAGCGTTCAGCCCCTAGACACCTACGAGCAGTACTTC. It encodes CSVQPLDTYEQYF.

This chain joins TRBV6-1 and TRBJ1-2; a weak D match, TRBD1 (6 bases). CDR3 length: 13 amino acids. V dropped 1 base and J dropped 8 bases, with 11 bases sitting between them. Germline V gene lookup returns CDR1 MNHNS and CDR2 SASEGT. The CDR3 here is CASSEGGGVGYTF. Here the CDR3 DNA reads TGTGCCAGCAGTGAAGGAGGGGGGGTCGGCTACACCTTC.